This TCR beta chain was found in a study of CD8 T cells in Susac syndrome. On the study more broadly: Susac syndrome patients were untreated, on corticosteroids with some adding intravenous immunoglobulin, or on intravenous immunoglobulin only.

RNA in amounts of roughly 0.5 to 1 ug was reverse transcribed with random hexamers. Each CDR3 protein is one row after TCRdb ran MiXCR on the immunoSEQ multiplex PCR reads. The sample holds approximately 74,000 distinct CDR3 sequences, 85% to 95% seen once. Each Susac syndrome patient had definite or probable disease by recently defined criteria. TEMRA cells were FACS-enriched, while CD8+ and CD4+ T cells were negatively isolated. Sequenced sample: CD4+ T cells from PBMCs. The source is a human donor with Susac syndrome.

The CDR3 coding sequence is TGTGCCAGCAGTGAAGCGACCATACTAGCGGGGGTCGCGGGGACCCAGTACTTC. Amino acids: CASSEATILAGVAGTQYF. The chain recombines TRBV2 with TRBJ2-5, with 11 bases matching TRBD2. V was clipped by 0 bases and J by 7 bases; unmatched bases: 13. The CDR3 covers 18 residues. Looked up from germline, CDR1 is SNHLY and CDR2 is FYNNEI.